The rows below give T cell receptor beta chains drawn from one sample of a study of T cells in Graves' hyperthyroidism and ophthalmopathy. TCRdb re-derived calls from the multiplex PCR reads in MiXCR, one entry per CDR3 protein. The sample carries hundreds of thousands of distinct CDR3 sequences, about 14% recorded once. Sequencing was performed on blood. The receptors were gathered from a woman aged 45 to 65 with Graves' ophthalmopathy. Both conserved end residues are part of each CDR3. Rows may omit the clone size; those that give it use once, few, many or a size class.

CDR3 length	clone size	V gene	J gene	CDR3 protein
12	many	TRBV29-1	TRBJ1-2	CSVDGRSYGYTF
16	few	TRBV29-1	TRBJ1-2	CSVADRGRSYDYGYTF
13	once	TRBV7-3	TRBJ2-5	CASSQIAGETQYF
14	few	TRBV19	TRBJ1-1	CASTRGAVNTEAFF
13	few	TRBV12-3/TRBV12-4	TRBJ1-2	CASSNDRVDGYTF
14	many	TRBV18	TRBJ2-4	CASSPFSGQNIQYF
15	many	TRBV28	TRBJ2-1	CASSFSWGTDNEQFF
16	many	TRBV2	TRBJ2-1	CASRGTSGRAYNEQFF
12	many	TRBV19	TRBJ1-1	CASRTGETEAFF
14	once	TRBV6-2/TRBV6-3	TRBJ2-7	CASSPYRGQYEQYF
12	many	TRBV6-2/TRBV6-3	TRBJ2-7	CASRSDSDEQYF
15	-	TRBV6-1	TRBJ1-5	CASSVGQGLGQPQHF
15	few	TRBV5-6	TRBJ1-5	CASSLARRGDQPQHF
16	many	TRBV28	TRBJ2-1	CASRTSGLALYNEQFF
17	-	TRBV24-1	TRBJ2-1	CATSDSGLAQRGNEQFF
13	many	TRBV18	TRBJ1-4	CASSPPGFEKLFF
14	many	TRBV20-1	TRBJ2-1	CSARVDGTHNEQFF
16	few	TRBV4-3	TRBJ1-4	CASSQDWTGWNEKLFF
19	many	TRBV14	TRBJ1-2	CASSQDFPGTGGAAGGYTF
14	-	TRBV28	TRBJ2-7	CAGSGWRSSYEQYF
17	few	TRBV29-1	TRBJ2-5	CSVEDLGPLAGDETQYF
15	many	TRBV2	TRBJ1-2	CASSEIGQVPYGYTF
14	-	TRBV19	TRBJ2-2	CASNNRKNTGELFF
18	-	TRBV20-1	TRBJ1-6	CSAHLPPGQGIVNSPLHF
12	many	TRBV20-1	TRBJ2-5	CSARGTQETQYF
13	many	TRBV20-1	TRBJ2-1	CSVGGLAGHEQFF
14	many	TRBV12-3/TRBV12-4	TRBJ1-6	CASSRQGARSPLHF
15	many	TRBV6-5	TRBJ1-6	CASSYSGQGSSPLHF
16	many	TRBV6-2/TRBV6-3	TRBJ2-7	CASSYPLTGPAYEQYF
13	many	TRBV7-2	TRBJ2-7	CASSPDWYYEQYF
16	-	TRBV9	TRBJ1-4	CASSARTAATNEKLFF
15	many	TRBV28	TRBJ2-2	CASRFDGTGAGELFF
16	-	TRBV9	TRBJ1-5	CASSVDQGGGNQPQHF
16	many	TRBV14	TRBJ2-3	CASSQGGRGVKDTQYF
15	few	TRBV7-9	TRBJ2-2	CASSLELRHTGELFF
16	few	TRBV6-1	TRBJ2-7	CASSSLIRDSHYEQYF
14	-	TRBV27	TRBJ2-2	CASSFRLHTGELFF
12	many	TRBV20-1	TRBJ2-3	CSAIRFTDTQYF
16	many	TRBV7-2	TRBJ1-5	CASSLGSRGIGQPQHF
18	few	TRBV12-3/TRBV12-4	TRBJ2-3	CASSGGASGSAAADTQYF
14	-	TRBV27	TRBJ2-7	CASSLSGQPYEQYF
15	many	TRBV12-3/TRBV12-4	TRBJ2-7	CASSSLADPFYEQYF
17	few	TRBV19	TRBJ2-6	CASSRGQAHSGANVLTF
15	few	TRBV12-3/TRBV12-4	TRBJ2-3	CASRSGLAGLDTQYF
13	-	TRBV6-1	TRBJ2-1	CASSGTDYNEQFF
15	many	TRBV7-2	TRBJ2-1	CASSWTGSSYNEQFF
15	many	TRBV20-1	TRBJ2-2	CSARFRDRDTGELFF
15	-	TRBV12-3/TRBV12-4	TRBJ2-2	CASSYRQGGTGELFF
15	many	TRBV2	TRBJ1-2	CASSGIQGDHYGYTF
16	many	TRBV11-2	TRBJ1-6	CASSLPRRGNNSPLHF
17	once	TRBV13	TRBJ2-1	CASSLVGGLAAYNEQFF
14	many	TRBV20-1	TRBJ2-4	CSASGQPVGSIQYF
16	many	TRBV20-1	TRBJ2-7	CSARVGLHSGSYEQYF